The clone carrying this T cell receptor beta chain was counted at least ten times. Antigen unknown. This specimen comes from a study of spatial heterogeneity in lung cancer. Across the whole study: More than nine raw reads, on average, carried each unique TCR and UMI combination. Points from the study as a whole: Tumor TCRs that were ubiquitous and expanded showed up in blood more at resection than follow-up.

The time point was: sample taken at primary tumor resection. Researchers sequenced whole RNA taken from tumor, nontumor lung or frozen PBMC without sorting. There were around 72 donors, all of them untreated patients with early-stage non-small cell lung cancer. Unique molecular identifiers tagged every individual TCR cDNA molecule. TCRdb reprocessed the 5' RACE reads with MiXCR, giving one entry per CDR3 protein. The table records 50,000 to 65,000 distinct CDR3 sequences, under 7.5% of them present only once. The V end was cut by 5 bases, the J end by 4 bases, with 12 bases between. The CDR3 length is 14 residues. Per germline, CDR1 SGHTA and CDR2 FQGNSA.

The rearrangement links TRBV7-2 to TRBJ2-1, with D maybe TRBD2 (6 bases). This sequence originates from a female donor with early-stage non-small cell lung cancer. This specimen consisted of PBMCs, obtained at surgery. This CDR3 is CASSRGGVYNEQFF. CDR3 in DNA: TGTGCCAGCAGCAGGGGCGGGGTATACAATGAGCAGTTCTTC.